Presented here are 2 T cell receptor beta chains from one specimen sequenced in a study of blood T cell repertoires in COVID-19. Produced via immunoSEQ multiplex PCR; TCRdb's table is partial and in-frame only. Of about 50,000 clones in the sample, around 80% were seen once. The sequenced sample was peripheral blood. All receptors come from a human donor in a cohort sampled during active COVID-19.

The genes are TRBV7-2 and TRBJ1-2; perhaps TRBD1 as D (6 bases). This CDR3 is built from 14 residues. CDR1 and CDR2 (germline): SGHTA, FQGNSA. The V and J ends lost 5 bases and 3 bases respectively, with 13 bases between them. CDR3 in amino acids: CASSPTGDHYGYTF. In nucleotides, the CDR3 is TGTGCCAGCAGCCCGACAGGAGACCACTATGGCTACACCTTC.

V gene TRBV7-2 combines with J gene TRBJ2-7; 7 bases agree with TRBD2. With 5 bases clipped from V and 7 bases from J, the junction kept 8 bases outside the gene matches. From germline, CDR1 is SGHTA and CDR2 FQGNSA. The length of the CDR3 is 13 residues. Written as DNA, the CDR3 is TGTGCCAGCAGCGTTAGGGGAGGGTTAGAGCAGTACTTC. Amino acid sequence: CASSVRGGLEQYF.